The 20 T cell receptor beta chains presented below share a single source sample, sequenced in a study of OX40 agonist ivuxolimab in advanced cancers. The protocol was immunoSEQ multiplex PCR, while the TCRdb copy is restricted to in-frame clones and leaves out a portion. The sample carries around 72,000 clones, 91% recorded once. This specimen was CD4+ or CD8+ T cells sorted from blood, taken in a trial of the OX40 agonist ivuxolimab. All receptors come from an adult with an advanced solid tumor such as melanoma, head and neck, liver or kidney cancer.

This rearrangement joins TRBV5-4 to TRBJ2-2; 12 nucleotides align to TRBD2. CDR3 length: 16 amino acids. Looked up from germline, CDR1 is SGHNT and CDR2 is YYREEE (reference sequence). J gave up 5 bases and V 5 bases, and 7 bases lay outside the gene matches. Here the CDR3 DNA reads TGTGCCAGCAGTTCTATCGGGACTAGCGGGACCGGGGAGCTGTTTTTT. It specifies CASSSIGTSGTGELFF.

The chain carries TRBV7-9 and TRBJ2-5; perhaps TRBD2 as D (6 bases). The length of the CDR3 is 13 residues. Germline V gene sequence: CDR1 SEHNR, CDR2 FQNEAQ (reference sequence). Trimming cost V 2 bases and J 3 bases, with 7 bases left between them. The CDR3 DNA is TGTGCCAGCAGCTTATCGGGGGAAGAGACCCAGTACTTC. Protein product: CASSLSGEETQYF.

The V gene is TRBV6-5, the J gene TRBJ1-2, with 8 bases matching TRBD1. Germline V gene lookup returns CDR1 MNHEY and CDR2 SVGAGI. This CDR3 spans 12 amino acids. Trimming cost V 5 bases and J 7 bases; bases outside gene matches: 3. The CDR3 sequence: CASSDRGGGYTF. Here the CDR3 DNA reads TGTGCCAGCAGTGACAGGGGTGGTGGCTACACCTTC.

The chain couples TRBV5-6 to TRBJ1-1; TRBD1 is a possible D gene (5 bases). V lost 8 bases to trimming and J lost 3 bases, with 26 bases between them. This CDR3 is 17 amino acids long. CDR1 and CDR2 (germline): SGHDT, YYEEEE. CDR3: CASGVSGHSSMDTEAFF. CDR3 nucleotide sequence: TGTGCCAGTGGGGTGTCGGGGCACAGCTCCATGGACACTGAAGCTTTCTTT. The variable domain in full, completed from reference TRBV5-6 and TRBJ1-1, reads DAGVTQSPTHLIKTRGQQVTLRCSPKSGHDTVSWYQQALGQGPQFIFQYYEEEERQRGNFPDRFSGHQFPNYSSELNVNALLLGDSALYLCASGVSGHSSMDTEAFFGQGTRLTVV.

V gene TRBV21-1 combines with J gene TRBJ2-2; the table's TRBD2 call for D was not verified on the DNA. TRBV21-1 constitutes a pseudogene. The CDR3 covers 16 residues. The CDR3, as DNA: TGTGCCAGCAGCATCCGGGGGGGTACGAACACCGGGGAGCTGTTTTTT. Translation: CASSIRGGTNTGELFF.

This clone was counted between two and nine times. The chain is built from TRBV6-1 and TRBJ1-5; D is ambiguous. The CDR3 loop spans 12 amino acids. CDR1 is MNHNS, CDR2 SASEGT, per germline. Trimming left V 7 bases short and J 5 bases short, with 9 bases between. CDR3: CASKVRDQPQHF. The CDR3 DNA reads TGTGCCAGCAAGGTGAGGGATCAGCCCCAGCATTTT.

V usage is TRBV11-3 and J usage is TRBJ2-5; D is ambiguous. This CDR3 comprises 13 residues. V was clipped by 3 bases and J by 5 bases, with 10 bases between them. Germline V gene sequence: CDR1 SGHNT, CDR2 YENEEA. The CDR3 protein is CASSFIRAETQYF. The CDR3 nucleotides read TGTGCCAGCAGCTTTATTCGGGCGGAGACCCAGTACTTC. Variable domain in full (rest from reference TRBV11-3 and TRBJ2-5): EAGVVQSPRYKIIEKKQPVAFWCNPISGHNTLYWYLQNLGQGPELLIRYENEEAVDDSQLPKDRFSAERLKGVDSTLKIQPAELGDSAVYLCASSFIRAETQYFGPGTRLLVL.

The rearrangement joins TRBV6-4 to TRBJ2-5; D remains ambiguous. Germline loops: CDR1 MRHNA, CDR2 SNTAGT. The CDR3 totals 12 residues. The V gene lost 4 bases and the J gene lost 11 bases, with 14 bases spanning the gap. CDR3 region: CASSAADGRQYF. The CDR3 bases are TGTGCCAGCAGTGCCGCGGATGGCCGGCAGTACTTC.

V gene TRBV7-6 combines with J gene TRBJ2-7; D is uncertain. The germline CDR1 and CDR2 sequences are SGHVS and FNYEAQ. V was pared by 4 bases and J by 7 bases, with 8 bases between. This CDR3 spans 11 amino acids. The CDR3 DNA follows: TGTGCCAGCAGCTCCGGACGGGAGCAGTACTTC. Its protein product is CASSSGREQYF.

The CDR3 reads CAHGRGLWPQHF. The CDR3 nucleotides read TGTGCCCACGGAAGGGGGTTATGGCCCCAGCATTTT. The chain recombines TRBV6-6 with TRBJ1-5; a possible D gene is TRBD1 (6 bases). V was clipped by 11 bases and J by 9 bases, with 17 bases between them. This CDR3 comprises 12 residues. Germline CDR1 MNHNY, CDR2 SVGAGI (reference sequence).

This chain connects TRBV25-1 to TRBJ1-4; TRBD1 is a possible D gene (5 bases). The germline gives CDR1 MGHDK, CDR2 SYGVNS. V was cut by 6 bases and J by 8 bases, with 19 bases left in between. This CDR3 contains 15 residues. The CDR3 region is CASRQSGTAREKLFF. The CDR3 DNA reads as TGTGCCAGCAGACAATCCGGGACGGCTAGGGAAAAACTGTTTTTT.

The CDR3 nucleotides are TGTGCCAGCAGGATGGGGGGTAACTATAATTCACCCCTCCACTTT. Its protein product is CASRMGGNYNSPLHF. This chain uses TRBV27 with TRBJ1-6; possibly TRBD1 for D (5 bases). With 6 bases removed from V and 3 bases from J, the gap between germline ends came to 12 bases. Germline-derived CDR1 and CDR2 are MNHEY and SMNVEV (reference sequence). CDR3 length: 15 residues.

The chain employs TRBV28 and TRBJ2-5; possibly TRBD1 or TRBD2 for D (7 bases each). V shed 7 bases and J shed 7 bases, with 19 bases lying between them. Germline CDR1 is MDHEN and CDR2 is SYDVKM. The CDR3 is 14 amino acids. The CDR3 nucleotides read TGTGCCAGCACCCGTGCAGGGGGGGAAAGGACCCAGTACTTC. Its protein is CASTRAGGERTQYF.

The rearrangement links TRBV15 to TRBJ2-7; D unresolved. Trimming took 0 bases from V and 2 from J, leaving 5 bases between them. The CDR3 is 13 residues long. Germline V gene lookup returns CDR1 LNHNV and CDR2 YYDKDF (reference sequence). The CDR3 loop is CATSRDMAYEQYF. The CDR3 region has the DNA TGTGCCACCAGCAGAGATATGGCCTACGAGCAGTACTTC.

This chain joins TRBV5-1 and TRBJ2-7; 9 nucleotides agree with TRBD1. The CDR3 extends over 15 amino acids. J gave up 5 bases and V 1 base, and 7 bases lay outside the gene matches. Per the germline V gene, CDR1 is SGHRS and CDR2 is YFSETQ. CDR3 in amino acids: CASSLSRDRAHEQYF. CDR3 bases: TGCGCCAGCAGCTTGTCCCGGGACAGGGCTCACGAGCAGTACTTC.

This clone appeared once. This rearrangement joins TRBV7-9 to TRBJ1-4; D unresolved. Germline CDR1 and CDR2: SEHNR and FQNEAQ (reference sequence). The CDR3 contains 11 residues. Trimming took 5 bases from V and 8 from J, leaving 6 bases between them. The CDR3 nucleotides read TGTGCCAGCAGCGCCGCCGAAAAACTGTTTTTT. This translates into CASSAAEKLFF.

V and J are TRBV11-2 and TRBJ2-3; D possibly corresponds to TRBD2 (7 bases). Germline V CDR1 and CDR2: SGHAT, FQNNGV. V was cut by 2 bases and J by 0 bases, with 12 bases left in between. The CDR3 is 16 amino acids. The CDR3 sequence is CASSLRGGGSTDTQYF. CDR3 sequence (DNA): TGTGCCAGCAGCTTACGGGGAGGGGGTAGCACAGATACGCAGTATTTT.

This chain connects TRBV7-9 to TRBJ2-2; D unclear. The germline V and J ends were trimmed by 5 bases and 6 bases, with 13 bases remaining between them. CDR1 and CDR2 from the germline V gene are SEHNR and FQNEAQ (reference sequence). This CDR3 has 14 amino acids. The CDR3 sequence is CASSPYKDAGELFF. DNA for the CDR3: TGTGCCAGCAGCCCATACAAGGACGCCGGGGAGCTGTTTTTT.

The V and J genes are TRBV27 and TRBJ2-3, with D tentatively TRBD1 (5 bases). Trimming pared 5 bases from V and 6 bases from J, leaving 9 bases between. The CDR3 length is 12 residues. Germline V gene data show CDR1 as MNHEY and CDR2 as SMNVEV (reference sequence). The CDR3 DNA reads as TGTGCCAGCAGTACAAACAGGGATACGCAGTATTTT. It is translated as CASSTNRDTQYF.

V gene TRBV28 combines with J gene TRBJ2-7, with 8 nucleotides matching TRBD2. In germline, CDR1 is MDHEN, CDR2 SYDVKM. V gave up 3 bases and J gave up 4 bases; unmatched junction bases: 20. The CDR3 runs 19 residues. The CDR3 protein is CASSFRSGEYGAGWYEQYF. CDR3 bases: TGTGCCAGCAGTTTTCGTAGCGGGGAATACGGGGCCGGTTGGTACGAGCAGTACTTC.